One sample yielded the 17 T cell receptor beta chains listed below, sequenced in a study of T cell clonotyping in hematopoietic cell transplantation. Sequenced by immunoSEQ multiplex PCR; TCRdb stores in-frame clones only, minus some. This sample yields approximately 30,000 clones, of which under 90% are seen a single time; roughly 1.9% belongs to the top ten. The time point: recipient sample about 28 days before transplant, after cytoreduction. This material consisted of peripheral blood mononuclear cells, taken before stem cell transplant. All receptors come from a man aged 35 to 55 with acute myeloid leukemia. Some clones in this sample may be carry-over from other donors' samples.

CDR3 sequence (DNA): TGTGCCAGCAGCGCGGGTCACTGGGACGAGCAGTACTTC. This codes for CASSAGHWDEQYF. V gene TRBV9 combines with J gene TRBJ2-7; D unclear. V was pared by 3 bases and J by 5 bases, with 12 bases between. Germline lookup yields CDR1 SGDLS and CDR2 YYNGEE. The CDR3 consists of 13 residues.

In its sample, this clone was seen once. CDR3 nucleotides: TGCGCCAGCAGCTTGCCAGCTGATTCCAAAAACATTCAGTACTTC. It yields the protein CASSLPADSKNIQYF. The chain recombines TRBV5-1 with TRBJ2-4, with D hard to call. Germline lookup yields CDR1 SGHRS and CDR2 YFSETQ. This CDR3 spans 15 amino acids. With 1 base removed from V and 2 bases from J, the gap between germline ends came to 10 bases.

The rearrangement uses TRBV30 and TRBJ1-1; D not resolved. The CDR3 runs to 13 residues. Between the trimmed V and J ends, which lost 8 bases and 2 bases, there was a span of 15 bases. Germline V gene lookup returns CDR1 GTSNPN and CDR2 SVGIG (reference sequence). The CDR3 loop reads CARVRVSNTEAFF. The CDR3 region has the DNA TGTGCCCGCGTTCGGGTGAGTAACACTGAAGCTTTCTTT.

J is TRBJ2-2 and V is TRBV5-6; D may be TRBD2 (5 bases). This CDR3 comprises 14 residues. Germline V gene sequence: CDR1 SGHDT, CDR2 YYEEEE. V dropped 4 bases and J dropped 3 bases, with 10 bases sitting between them. The CDR3 DNA reads as TGTGCCAGCAGCGCCGGACTGTACACCGGGGAGCTGTTTTTT. Protein sequence: CASSAGLYTGELFF.

V and J are TRBV6-5 and TRBJ1-3; D gene unclear. This CDR3 spans 14 amino acids. Germline V lookup: CDR1 MNHEY, CDR2 SVGAGI. V was clipped by 2 bases and J by 4 bases, with 9 bases between them. The CDR3 reads CASSYRGGGNTIYF. CDR3 DNA: TGTGCCAGCAGTTACAGAGGAGGCGGAAACACCATATATTTT.

This chain links TRBV19 with TRBJ1-1, with no clear D. CDR1 LNHDA and CDR2 SQIVND come from the germline V gene (reference sequence). The CDR3 extends over 13 amino acids. V was trimmed by 3 bases and J by 3 bases, leaving 8 bases between them. The CDR3 nucleotides are TGTGCCAGTAGTATTGGGCCCGACACTGAAGCTTTCTTT. Its protein product is CASSIGPDTEAFF.

The rearrangement joins TRBV27 to TRBJ2-1; no definite D call. The CDR3 is 13 residues long. Trimming pared 6 bases from V and 1 base from J, leaving 7 bases between. CDR1 is MNHEY and CDR2 is SMNVEV in the germline V gene (reference sequence). The DNA of the CDR3 is TGTGCCAGCAGGGACGGTTCCTACAATGAGCAGTTCTTC. Amino acids: CASRDGSYNEQFF.

The gene calls are TRBV7-2 and TRBJ2-2; possibly TRBD1 for D (6 bases). Germline lookup yields CDR1 SGHTA and CDR2 FQGNSA. The V end lost 5 bases, the J end lost 4 bases, and 11 bases lay between the germline ends. The CDR3 runs 14 residues. The CDR3 spells CASSGTSSTGELFF. CDR3 coding DNA: TGTGCCAGCAGCGGGACATCGAGCACCGGGGAGCTGTTTTTT.

This sequence joins TRBV5-4 and TRBJ2-7; D is perhaps TRBD2 (6 bases). Trimming shortened V by 2 bases and J by 0 bases, and 12 bases separated the two germline ends. Germline loops: CDR1 SGHNT, CDR2 YYREEE (reference sequence). The CDR3 totals 15 residues. In nucleotides, the CDR3 is TGTGCCAGCAGCTTTGGCGGGACCAGCTCCTACGAGCAGTACTTC. Translation: CASSFGGTSSYEQYF.

This clone occurred a few times. The rearrangement uses TRBV19 and TRBJ1-5; 9 bases match TRBD1. Trimming at V came to 1 base and at J to 6 bases, leaving 10 bases not matched to a gene. This CDR3 is 17 amino acids long. In germline, CDR1 is LNHDA, CDR2 SQIVND (reference sequence). This CDR3 is CASSIVSVQGASQPQHF. The CDR3 nucleotides are TGTGCCAGTAGTATAGTATCTGTACAGGGGGCCAGTCAGCCCCAGCATTTT.

V gene TRBV27 combines with J gene TRBJ1-4, with D unresolved. The CDR3 is 19 amino acids. Germline V gene sequence: CDR1 MNHEY, CDR2 SMNVEV (reference sequence). V was clipped by 6 bases and J by 2 bases, with 25 bases between them. CDR3 protein: CASRLSSLAPGGTNEKLFF. The CDR3 DNA reads TGTGCCAGCAGGCTATCCAGTTTGGCTCCGGGAGGCACTAATGAAAAACTGTTTTTT.

The J gene is TRBJ2-1, the V gene TRBV11-2; 13 bases align to TRBD2. Germline CDR1 is SGHAT and CDR2 is FQNNGV. V was pared by 5 bases and J by 10 bases, with 5 bases of the junction left unmatched. This CDR3 contains 14 residues. CDR3: CASSRTSGSREQFF. Written as DNA, the CDR3 is TGTGCCAGCAGCCGGACTAGCGGGAGCCGGGAGCAGTTCTTC.

The chain couples TRBV6-1 to TRBJ1-1; a weak D match, TRBD1 (6 bases). V was shortened by 5 bases and J by 12 bases, with 16 bases between the two germline ends. CDR1 is MNHNS, CDR2 SASEGT, per germline. The CDR3 extends over 12 amino acids. CDR3 DNA: TGTGCCAGCAGTAAAACAGGGATTGAGACTTTCTTT. Translation: CASSKTGIETFF.

The chain couples TRBV25-1 to TRBJ1-3; D unclear. CDR1 and CDR2 (germline): MGHDK, SYGVNS. The length of the CDR3 is 13 residues. The V end lost 3 bases, the J end lost 2 bases, and 5 bases lay between the germline ends. The CDR3 spells CASSEHPGNTIYF. CDR3 DNA sequence: TGTGCCAGCAGTGAGCACCCTGGAAACACCATATATTTT.

The chain employs TRBV4-1 and TRBJ1-3; 7 nucleotides line up with TRBD1. V lost 0 bases, J lost 4 bases, and 6 bases stayed unmatched. The CDR3 spans 16 residues. From germline, CDR1 is MGHRA and CDR2 YSYEKL. The CDR3 nucleotides read TGCGCCAGCAGCCAAGATCAGGGACAGAGAGGAAACACCATATATTTT. Protein product: CASSQDQGQRGNTIYF.

The chain is built from TRBV19 and TRBJ1-2, with D possibly TRBD1 on 5 matching bases. The germline V and J ends were trimmed by 3 bases and 5 bases, with 10 bases remaining between them. The CDR3 has 13 residues. Germline CDR1 is LNHDA and CDR2 is SQIVND (reference sequence). CDR3 DNA: TGTGCCAGTAGTATTGAAGGGGCGTATGGCTACACCTTC. It codes for CASSIEGAYGYTF. Full variable domain (remainder filled in from reference TRBV19 and TRBJ1-2): DGGITQSPKYLFRKEGQNVTLSCEQNLNHDAMYWYRQDPGQGLRLIYYSQIVNDFQKGDIAEGYSVSREKKESFPLTVTSAQKNPTAFYLCASSIEGAYGYTFGSGTRLTVV.

The J gene is TRBJ2-3, the V gene TRBV27; 9 bases are shared with TRBD2. V trimming: 4 bases; J trimming: 5 bases; junction bases outside the gene matches: 13. Germline lookup yields CDR1 MNHEY and CDR2 SMNVEV (reference sequence). The CDR3 covers 17 residues. This CDR3 reads CASSSGLADDLEDTQYF. CDR3 sequence (DNA): TGTGCCAGCAGTTCGGGACTAGCCGACGACTTGGAAGATACGCAGTATTTT.